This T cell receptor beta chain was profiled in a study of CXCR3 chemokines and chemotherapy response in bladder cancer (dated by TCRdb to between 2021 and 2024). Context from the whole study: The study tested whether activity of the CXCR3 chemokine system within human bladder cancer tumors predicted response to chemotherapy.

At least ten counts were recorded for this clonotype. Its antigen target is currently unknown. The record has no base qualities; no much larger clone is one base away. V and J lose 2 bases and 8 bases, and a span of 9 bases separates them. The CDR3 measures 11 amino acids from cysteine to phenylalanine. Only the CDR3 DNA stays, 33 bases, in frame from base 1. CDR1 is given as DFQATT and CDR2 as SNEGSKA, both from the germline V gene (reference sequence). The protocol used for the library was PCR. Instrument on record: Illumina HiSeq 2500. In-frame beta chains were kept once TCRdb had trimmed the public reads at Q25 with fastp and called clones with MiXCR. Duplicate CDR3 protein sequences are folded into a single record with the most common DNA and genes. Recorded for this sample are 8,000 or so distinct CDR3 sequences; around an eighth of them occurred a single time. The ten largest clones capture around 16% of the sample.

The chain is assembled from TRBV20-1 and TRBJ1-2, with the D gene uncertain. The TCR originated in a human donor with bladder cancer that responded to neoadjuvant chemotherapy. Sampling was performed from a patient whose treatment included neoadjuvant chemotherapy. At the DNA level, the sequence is TGCAGTGCTAGACTCCCCGCGGGCTACACCTTC. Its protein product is CSARLPAGYTF.